One and the same sample provided the 7 T cell receptor beta chains below, sequenced in a study of cytomegalovirus exposure and HLA in healthy donors. PCR amplification relied on 60 Vbeta primers (plus 13 Jbeta primers). Sequenced by immunoSEQ multiplex PCR; TCRdb stores in-frame clones only, minus some. The sample has roughly 120,000 clones; approximately 15% are singletons. Input material: PBMCs. The receptors derive from a woman aged 18-30 years in good health and CMV-seronegative.

V and J are TRBV15 and TRBJ2-5, with D perhaps matching TRBD1 (5 bases). With the DNA end fitting TRBJ2-7 better, the J assignment may be wrong. The CDR3 runs to 14 residues. Germline V gene data show CDR1 as LNHNV and CDR2 as YYDKDF (reference sequence). The CDR3 coding sequence is TGTGCCACCAGCAGGGGCAGGGAATACTACGAGCAGTACTTC. Protein product: CATSRGREYYEQYF.

This clone was counted a few times. The rearrangement uses TRBV7-9 and TRBJ2-2; the D gene is possibly TRBD1 (5 bases). This CDR3 region has 15 residues. CDR1 is SEHNR, CDR2 FQNEAQ, per germline (reference sequence). V lost 3 bases to trimming and J lost 3 bases, with 11 bases between them. Written as DNA, the CDR3 is TGTGCCAGCAGCTTGGAAGGGGTTGACACCGGGGAGCTGTTTTTT. The encoded protein is CASSLEGVDTGELFF.

This clone appeared a few times. The chain links TRBV15 to TRBJ1-1; D remains unclear. Trimming left V 5 bases short and J 3 bases short, with 10 bases between. Germline V gene sequence: CDR1 LNHNV, CDR2 YYDKDF (reference sequence). The CDR3 contains 13 residues. The CDR3 loop is CATSGRLYTEAFF. CDR3 DNA sequence: TGTGCCACCAGCGGCAGACTTTACACTGAAGCTTTCTTT.

The V call is TRBV20-1, the J call TRBJ1-6; D is possibly TRBD1 (5 bases). Germline loops: CDR1 DFQATT, CDR2 SNEGSKA (reference sequence). The germline V and J ends were trimmed by 6 bases and 8 bases, with 8 bases remaining between them. This CDR3 contains 11 residues. The CDR3 DNA reads as TGCAGTGCGTCGGGGGATTCACCCCTCCACTTT. Its translation is CSASGDSPLHF.

The chain joins TRBV19 to TRBJ1-1, with 8 bases fitting TRBD1. Germline assignment: CDR1 LNHDA and CDR2 SQIVND (reference sequence). The CDR3 totals 13 residues. V dropped 8 bases and J dropped 5; count of bases not matched to a gene: 7. CDR3 bases: TGTGCCAGTTCTATCAGGGGGCGAACTGAAGCTTTCTTT. It specifies CASSIRGRTEAFF.

The chain uses TRBV9 and TRBJ2-7, with TRBD2 as a possible D gene (6 bases). CDR1 and CDR2 from the germline V gene are SGDLS and YYNGEE. The CDR3 consists of 14 residues. Trimming stripped 4 bases from V and 2 bases from J, with 13 bases between. The CDR3 bases are TGTGCCAGCAGCATCCGGGACTCTACCTACGAGCAGTACTTC. Amino acids: CASSIRDSTYEQYF.

A few counts support this clone. V and J are TRBV19 and TRBJ2-3; TRBD2 matches 8 bases. Unmatched junction bases numbered 17, after V lost 2 bases and J lost 4 bases. Per germline, CDR1 LNHDA and CDR2 SQIVND (reference sequence). This CDR3 spans 19 amino acids. The CDR3 reads CASSIFPSRWTSNPDTQYF. The CDR3 nucleotides are TGTGCCAGTAGTATATTCCCGTCCCGCTGGACTAGCAACCCAGATACGCAGTATTTT.